These 9 T cell receptor beta chains were sequenced from one sample in a study of cytomegalovirus exposure and HLA in healthy donors. A multiplex PCR was run with 60 Vbeta primers and 13 Jbeta primers. Assay: immunoSEQ multiplex PCR; the TCRdb copy retains only in-frame clones and omits some. This sample has over 150,000 clones, with over 75% found just once. Sequenced input: PBMCs. The receptors shown here come from a boy younger than 10 in good health and CMV-seronegative.

This clone was seen just once. The V call is TRBV4-1, the J call TRBJ1-2, with D perhaps matching TRBD1 (5 bases). The germline V gene encodes CDR1 MGHRA and CDR2 YSYEKL. The CDR3 extends over 15 amino acids. V lost 5 bases and J 1 base, leaving 14 bases between the germline ends. The CDR3 region has the DNA TGCGCCAGCAGCGCTCCCGGAAGGGGTAACTATGGCTACACCTTC. This translates into CASSAPGRGNYGYTF.

The gene calls are TRBV27 and TRBJ2-3; 11 nucleotides agree with TRBD2. Per the germline V gene, CDR1 is MNHEY and CDR2 is SMNVEV (reference sequence). V shed 6 bases and J 2 bases; nucleotides not matched to a gene: 4. CDR3 length: 15 residues. The CDR3 DNA reads TGTGCCAGCAGCCTAGCGGGGGGACCCACAGATACGCAGTATTTT. Residues: CASSLAGGPTDTQYF.

The chain is built from TRBV19 and TRBJ1-2; 8 bases fit TRBD1. Germline-derived CDR1 and CDR2 are LNHDA and SQIVND (reference sequence). The CDR3 runs to 15 residues. The V and J ends lost 6 bases and 4 bases, in that order; junction bases with no gene match: 10. CDR3 amino acids: CASSPDRGKLYGYTF. CDR3 in DNA: TGTGCCAGTAGCCCCGACAGGGGAAAACTCTATGGCTACACCTTC.

Here the CDR3 reads CASSLVASGWNEQFF. For the CDR3, the DNA is TGTGCCAGCAGCTTAGTGGCTAGTGGTTGGAATGAGCAGTTCTTC. The chain has TRBV7-2 and TRBJ2-1; no firm D call. V lost 1 base to trimming and J lost 7 bases, with 14 bases between them. Looked up from germline, CDR1 is SGHTA and CDR2 is FQGNSA. This CDR3 region has 15 residues.

The chain has TRBV2 and TRBJ1-1; 9 bases align to TRBD1. The CDR3 contains 15 residues. Germline CDR1 and CDR2: SNHLY and FYNNEI. With V trimmed by 0 bases and J by 12 bases, 11 bases remained unmatched. CDR3 residues: CASSEAGTGPVRTFF. The CDR3, as DNA: TGTGCCAGCAGTGAAGCGGGGACAGGGCCGGTGAGAACTTTCTTT.

CDR3 amino acids: CASSLAGVSGTEAFF. DNA of the CDR3: TGTGCCAGCAGCTTAGCAGGGGTCTCCGGGACTGAAGCTTTCTTT. The rearrangement uses TRBV11-2 and TRBJ1-1; D possibly corresponds to TRBD1 (6 bases). Between the trimmed V and J ends, which lost 1 base and 5 bases, there was a span of 14 bases. Per germline, CDR1 SGHAT and CDR2 FQNNGV. The CDR3 covers 15 residues.

The chain is built from TRBV5-1 and TRBJ2-5, with TRBD2 matching 12 bases. In germline, CDR1 is SGHRS, CDR2 YFSETQ. V gave up 7 bases and J gave up 2 bases; unmatched junction bases: 9. There are 16 residues in the CDR3. The CDR3: CASHTGLAGTQETQYF. Written as DNA, the CDR3 is TGCGCCAGCCACACAGGACTAGCGGGGACGCAAGAGACCCAGTACTTC.

The chain employs TRBV6-5 and TRBJ1-2, with D possibly being TRBD1 (5 bases). CDR3 length: 13 residues. Looked up from germline, CDR1 is MNHEY and CDR2 is SVGAGI. The ends were cut back, 5 bases at V and 3 bases at J, with 10 bases in the middle. The CDR3 loop is CASSRDSYYGYTF. The CDR3 nucleotides are TGTGCCAGCAGTAGAGACAGTTACTATGGCTACACCTTC.

This chain links TRBV29-1 with TRBJ2-1, with TRBD2 matching 9 bases. This CDR3 has 15 amino acids. Trimming took 1 base from V and 7 from J; bases not matched to a gene: 8. Germline CDR1 reads SQVTM; CDR2 reads ANQGSEA. CDR3 coding DNA: TGCAGCGTTGAAGTACGGCTAGCGGGGAAGAATGAGCAGTTCTTC. Translation gives CSVEVRLAGKNEQFF.